The subject of this entry is one TCR beta chain. This sample was included in a study of PD-L1 blockade in urothelial cancer. Study information: Blood gave a median roughly 140,000 T cells.

Time point given: pretreatment peripheral blood. Locally advanced or metastatic urothelial carcinoma was diagnosed in the patients. Sampling of each patient yielded between 1 and 8 specimens, collected pretreatment and on-treatment. The CDR3 runs to 13 residues. V lost 1 base and J 7 bases, leaving 9 bases between the germline ends. Per the germline V gene, CDR1 is SGHNT and CDR2 is YYREEE (reference sequence). Generated by immunoSEQ multiplex PCR, the TCRdb table keeps only in-frame clones and is missing some. The data show some 100,000 clones, around 90% seen once. This sample comprised PBMCs, obtained around atezolizumab (anti-PD-L1) treatment. The source of this sequence is a woman over 75 with urothelial cancer. V and J are TRBV5-4 and TRBJ1-5; TRBD1 might be the D (6 bases). CDR3 residues: CASSLQGMQPQHF. The CDR3 DNA sequence: TGTGCCAGCAGCTTGCAGGGGATGCAGCCCCAGCATTTT.